These 10 T cell receptor beta chains were sequenced from one sample in a study of T cells in Graves' hyperthyroidism and ophthalmopathy. RNA transcripts provided the source from which TCR beta CDR3 regions were amplified. The HTBI set primed first-round TCR CDR3 RT-PCR. TCRdb processed the multiplex PCR reads anew with MiXCR; each CDR3 protein has one entry. The sample lists a few hundred thousand distinct CDR3 sequences; roughly 14% were seen once. Specimen: blood. The receptors come from a woman aged 25 to 39 with Graves' ophthalmopathy.

This clonotype was counted many times. The chain recombines TRBV20-1 with TRBJ2-3; TRBD2 aligns across 12 bases. The CDR3 has 15 amino acids. Germline trimming cut 6 bases from V and 2 bases from J; bases unmatched to any gene: 6. Per the germline V gene, CDR1 is DFQATT and CDR2 is SNEGSKA (reference sequence). In DNA form, the CDR3 reads TGCAGTGCCCCGACTAGCGGGGGCCCCACAGATACGCAGTATTTT. Residues: CSAPTSGGPTDTQYF.

At least ten counts were recorded for this clonotype. The chain carries TRBV28 and TRBJ2-3; perhaps TRBD2 as D (6 bases). Germline V gene data show CDR1 as MDHEN and CDR2 as SYDVKM. V was shortened by 5 bases and J by 0 bases, with 12 bases between the two germline ends. The CDR3 length is 15 residues. Written as DNA, the CDR3 is TGTGCCAGCAGTGCCGGGGGTCCGAGCACAGATACGCAGTATTTT. Residues: CASSAGGPSTDTQYF.

The chain combines TRBV4-2 with TRBJ2-3, with 9 bases aligning to TRBD2. V gave up 0 bases and J gave up 0 bases; unmatched junction bases: 19. From germline, CDR1 is LGHNA and CDR2 YNFKEQ. There are 22 residues in the CDR3. The CDR3 nucleotides are TGTGCCAGCAGCCAAGATCTTAGTGTGATGAGGGGACTAGCAGATAGCACAGATACGCAGTATTTT. It specifies CASSQDLSVMRGLADSTDTQYF.

This clonotype has ten or more counts. This chain links TRBV3-1 with TRBJ1-1; D possibly corresponds to TRBD1 (6 bases). The ends were cut back, 4 bases at V and 0 bases at J, with 9 bases in the middle. Germline loops: CDR1 LGHDT, CDR2 YNNKEL (reference sequence). CDR3 length: 14 residues. The chain's CDR3 is CASSPDRVNTEAFF. In nucleotides, the CDR3 is TGTGCCAGCAGCCCGGACAGAGTGAACACTGAAGCTTTCTTT.

This clonotype has at least ten counts. The chain combines TRBV3-1 with TRBJ2-5; D unresolved. Trimming shortened V by 0 bases and J by 2 bases, and 4 bases separated the two germline ends. This CDR3 contains 13 residues. Germline CDR1 reads LGHDT; CDR2 reads YNNKEL (reference sequence). This CDR3 is CASSQDRQETQYF. As DNA, the CDR3 is TGTGCCAGCAGCCAAGATCGTCAAGAGACCCAGTACTTC.

Ten or more counts support this clonotype. The chain recombines TRBV5-1 with TRBJ2-3; D is uncertain. The ends were cut back, 4 bases at V and 2 bases at J, with 20 bases in the middle. Germline-derived CDR1 and CDR2 are SGHRS and YFSETQ. There are 17 residues in the CDR3. The CDR3 sequence is CASSPDGTGKATDTQYF. Here the CDR3 DNA reads TGCGCCAGCAGCCCTGACGGTACCGGAAAGGCCACAGATACGCAGTATTTT.

This rearrangement joins TRBV10-2 to TRBJ1-1, with D possibly TRBD1 on 5 matching bases. V was clipped by 6 bases and J by 1 base, with 18 bases between them. Germline V gene sequence: CDR1 WSHSY, CDR2 SAAADI. The length of the CDR3 is 16 residues. CDR3 nucleotides: TGCGCCAGCAGCCGGGGGAGGTCCGAGGGGAACACTGAAGCTTTCTTT. Its translation is CASSRGRSEGNTEAFF.

As for this clonotype: Just one base apart from a much larger clone, this may be a read error. The rearrangement links TRBV24-1 to TRBJ2-3, with D unresolved. Germline values: CDR1 KGHDR, CDR2 SFDVKD. This CDR3 spans 14 amino acids. V shed 0 bases and J shed 3 bases, with 6 bases lying between them. The DNA for the CDR3 is TGTGCCACCAGTGATTTGGGCAGAACAGATACGCAGTATTTT. This encodes CATSDLGRTDTQYF.

In this sample, this clonotype turned up many times. The chain combines TRBV5-6 with TRBJ1-5, with 9 bases matching TRBD1. The junction had 6 bases not matched to a gene; V was cut back by 2 bases and J by 6 bases. CDR1 and CDR2 (germline): SGHDT, YYEEEE. The CDR3 is made up of 15 amino acids. The CDR3 region has the DNA TGTGCCAGCAGCTTCGGCGGACAGGGGACTCAGCCCCAGCATTTT. Its protein product is CASSFGGQGTQPQHF. Looking up the rest from reference TRBV5-6 and TRBJ1-5 gives the full variable domain: DAGVTQSPTHLIKTRGQQVTLRCSPKSGHDTVSWYQQALGQGPQFIFQYYEEEERQRGNFPDRFSGHQFPNYSSELNVNALLLGDSALYLCASSFGGQGTQPQHFGDGTRLSIL.

The sample holds many counts of this clonotype. V gene TRBV7-2 combines with J gene TRBJ2-1; tentatively, D is TRBD1 or TRBD2 (5 bases each). The CDR3 is 13 residues long. Germline V gene data show CDR1 as SGHTA and CDR2 as FQGNSA. The V end lost 1 base, the J end lost 9 bases, and 10 bases lay between the germline ends. In DNA form, the CDR3 reads TGTGCCAGCAGCTTAGGGGACCGGGGTGAGCAGTTCTTC. This sequence encodes CASSLGDRGEQFF.